This T cell receptor (beta chain) was recorded in a study of blood T cell repertoires in COVID-19. In the study overall: Sites in the United States, Italy and Spain provided acute and convalescent COVID-19 samples.

Per the germline V gene, CDR1 is LNHDA and CDR2 is SQIVND (reference sequence). This CDR3 contains 13 residues. V lost 5 bases and J 4 bases, leaving 11 bases between the germline ends. A few counts support this clone. Authors' processing steps: Amplifying reference gene primers gave estimates of nucleated cell counts. Some clones are missing from TCRdb's copy, which holds only in-frame ones; the method was immunoSEQ multiplex PCR. V and J calls and clone size are copied from that table; D and trimming were computed from the DNA. The data show 300,000 to 350,000 clones, around four fifths seen once. The gene calls are TRBV19 and TRBJ2-5; TRBD1 is a possible D gene (6 bases). Sequenced sample: peripheral blood. The receptor was isolated from a young man with active or convalescent COVID-19. The CDR3 is CASSRDNGETQYF. CDR3 in DNA: TGTGCCAGTAGTCGGGACAACGGAGAGACCCAGTACTTC. The complete variable domain, with remaining parts taken from reference TRBV19 and TRBJ2-5, reads DGGITQSPKYLFRKEGQNVTLSCEQNLNHDAMYWYRQDPGQGLRLIYYSQIVNDFQKGDIAEGYSVSREKKESFPLTVTSAQKNPTAFYLCASSRDNGETQYFGPGTRLLVL.